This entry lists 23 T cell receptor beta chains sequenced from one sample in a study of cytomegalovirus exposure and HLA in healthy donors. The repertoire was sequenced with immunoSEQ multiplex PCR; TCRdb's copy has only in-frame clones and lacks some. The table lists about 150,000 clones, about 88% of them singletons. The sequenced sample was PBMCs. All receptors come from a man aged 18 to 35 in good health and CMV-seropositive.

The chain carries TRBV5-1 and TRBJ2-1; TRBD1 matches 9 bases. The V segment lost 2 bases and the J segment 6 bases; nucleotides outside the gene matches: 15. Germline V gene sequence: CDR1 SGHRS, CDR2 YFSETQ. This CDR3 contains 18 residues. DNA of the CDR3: TGCGCCAGCAGCTTTAGGGGAGTTGTGGGACAGGGAATCAATGAGCAGTTCTTC. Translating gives CASSFRGVVGQGINEQFF.

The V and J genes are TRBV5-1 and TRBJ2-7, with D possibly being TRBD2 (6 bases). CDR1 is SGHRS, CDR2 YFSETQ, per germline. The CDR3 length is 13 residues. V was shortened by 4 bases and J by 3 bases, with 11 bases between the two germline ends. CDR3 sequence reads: CASSGDSIYEQYF. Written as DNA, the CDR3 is TGCGCCAGCAGCGGGGACTCGATCTACGAGCAGTACTTC.

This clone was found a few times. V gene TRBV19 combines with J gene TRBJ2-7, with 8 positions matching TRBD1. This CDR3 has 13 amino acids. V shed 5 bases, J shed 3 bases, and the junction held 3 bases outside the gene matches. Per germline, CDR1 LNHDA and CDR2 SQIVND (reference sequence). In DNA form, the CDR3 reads TGTGCCAGTAGTGCTGGACAGGGCTACGAGCAGTACTTC. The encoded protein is CASSAGQGYEQYF.

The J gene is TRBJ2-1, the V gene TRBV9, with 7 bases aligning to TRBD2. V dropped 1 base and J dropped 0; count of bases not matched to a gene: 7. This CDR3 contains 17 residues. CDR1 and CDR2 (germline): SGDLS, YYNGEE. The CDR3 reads CASSVFGGGSSYNEQFF. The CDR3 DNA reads TGTGCCAGCAGCGTATTCGGCGGGGGTAGCTCCTACAATGAGCAGTTCTTC.

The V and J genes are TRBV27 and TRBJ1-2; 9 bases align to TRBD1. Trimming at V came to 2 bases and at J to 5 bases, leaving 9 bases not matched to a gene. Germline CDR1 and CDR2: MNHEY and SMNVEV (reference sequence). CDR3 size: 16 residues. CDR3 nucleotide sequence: TGTGCCAGCAGTTTACGGGGACAGGGTTCTTCGTATGGCTACACCTTC. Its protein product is CASSLRGQGSSYGYTF.

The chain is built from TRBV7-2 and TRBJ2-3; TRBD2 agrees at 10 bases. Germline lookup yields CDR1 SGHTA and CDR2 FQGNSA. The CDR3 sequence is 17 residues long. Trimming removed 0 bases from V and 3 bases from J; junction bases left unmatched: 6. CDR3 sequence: CASSLAGGAGGTDTQYF. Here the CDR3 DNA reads TGTGCCAGCAGCTTAGCAGGGGGAGCGGGAGGGACAGATACGCAGTATTTT.

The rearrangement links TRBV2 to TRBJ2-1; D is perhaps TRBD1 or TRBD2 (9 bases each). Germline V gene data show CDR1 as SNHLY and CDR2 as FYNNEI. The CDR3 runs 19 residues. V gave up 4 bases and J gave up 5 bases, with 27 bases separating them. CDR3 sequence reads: CASSGWGQGGGGVNNEQFF. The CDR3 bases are TGTGCCAGCAGTGGATGGGGACAGGGCGGCGGGGGGGTCAACAATGAGCAGTTCTTC. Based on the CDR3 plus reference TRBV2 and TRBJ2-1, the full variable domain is EPEVTQTPSHQVTQMGQEVILRCVPISNHLYFYWYRQILGQKVEFLVSFYNNEISEKSEIFDDQFSVERPDGSNFTLKIRSTKLEDSAMYFCASSGWGQGGGGVNNEQFFGPGTRLTVL.

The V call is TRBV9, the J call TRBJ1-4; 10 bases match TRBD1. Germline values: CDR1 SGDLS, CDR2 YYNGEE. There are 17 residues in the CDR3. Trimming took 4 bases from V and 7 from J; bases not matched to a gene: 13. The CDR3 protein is CASSPRTGGGLGEKLFF. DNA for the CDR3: TGTGCCAGCAGCCCCCGGACAGGGGGTGGATTAGGTGAAAAACTGTTTTTT.

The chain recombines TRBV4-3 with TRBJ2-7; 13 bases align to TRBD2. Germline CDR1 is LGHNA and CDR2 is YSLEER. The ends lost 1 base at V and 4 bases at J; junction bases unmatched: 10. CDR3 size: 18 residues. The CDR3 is CASSQGTSGSQRGYEQYF. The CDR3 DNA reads TGCGCCAGCAGCCAAGGGACTAGCGGGAGCCAGAGGGGATACGAGCAGTACTTC.

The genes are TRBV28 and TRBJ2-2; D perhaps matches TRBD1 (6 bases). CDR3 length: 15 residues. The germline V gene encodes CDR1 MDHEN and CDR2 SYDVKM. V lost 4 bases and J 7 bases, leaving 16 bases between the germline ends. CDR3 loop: CASSSYRALYGELFF. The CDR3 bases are TGTGCCAGCAGTTCCTACAGGGCTCTCTACGGGGAGCTGTTTTTT.

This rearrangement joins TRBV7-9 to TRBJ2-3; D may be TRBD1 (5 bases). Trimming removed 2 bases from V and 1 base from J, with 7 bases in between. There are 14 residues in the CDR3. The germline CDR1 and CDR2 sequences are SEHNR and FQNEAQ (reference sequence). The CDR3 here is CASSLQGGTDTQYF. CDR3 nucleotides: TGTGCCAGCAGCTTACAGGGTGGCACAGATACGCAGTATTTT.

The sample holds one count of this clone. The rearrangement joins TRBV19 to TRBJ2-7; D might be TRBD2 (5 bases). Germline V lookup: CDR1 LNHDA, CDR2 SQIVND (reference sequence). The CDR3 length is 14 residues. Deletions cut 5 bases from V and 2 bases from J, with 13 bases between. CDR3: CASSLLVPPYEQYF. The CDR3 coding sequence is TGTGCCAGTAGTTTACTAGTCCCTCCCTACGAGCAGTACTTC.

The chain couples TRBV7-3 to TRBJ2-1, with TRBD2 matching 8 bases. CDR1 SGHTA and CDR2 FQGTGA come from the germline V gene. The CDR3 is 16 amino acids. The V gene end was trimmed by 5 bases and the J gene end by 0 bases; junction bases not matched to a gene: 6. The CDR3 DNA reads TGTGCCAGCAGCCCGGCCAGCGGGGGCTCCTACAATGAGCAGTTCTTC. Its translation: CASSPASGGSYNEQFF.

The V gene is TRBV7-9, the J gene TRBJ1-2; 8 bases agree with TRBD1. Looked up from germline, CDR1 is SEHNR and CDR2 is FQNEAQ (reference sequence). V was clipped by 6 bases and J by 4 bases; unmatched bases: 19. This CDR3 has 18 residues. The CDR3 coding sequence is TGTGCCAGCAGTGGAGGGGGGACAGGCACAAACTACTTCTATGGCTACACCTTC. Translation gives CASSGGGTGTNYFYGYTF.

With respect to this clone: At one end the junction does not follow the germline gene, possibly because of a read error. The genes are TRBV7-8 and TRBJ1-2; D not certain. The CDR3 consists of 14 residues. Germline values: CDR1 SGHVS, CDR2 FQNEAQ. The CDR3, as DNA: TGTGCCAGCAGCTTAGCGGCCGTCGGCAGTTCGGGAACATTC. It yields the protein CASSLAAVGSSGTF.

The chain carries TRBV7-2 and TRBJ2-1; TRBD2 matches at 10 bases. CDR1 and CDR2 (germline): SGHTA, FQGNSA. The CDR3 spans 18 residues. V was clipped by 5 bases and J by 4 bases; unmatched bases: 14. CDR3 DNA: TGTGCCAGCAGCCCGAGAGGGCTAGCGGGGGTCATGTACAATGAGCAGTTCTTC. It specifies CASSPRGLAGVMYNEQFF.

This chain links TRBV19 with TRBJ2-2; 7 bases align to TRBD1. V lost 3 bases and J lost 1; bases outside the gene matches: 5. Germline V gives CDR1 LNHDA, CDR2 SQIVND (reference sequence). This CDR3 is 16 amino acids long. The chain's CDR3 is CASSIGQAMNTGELFF. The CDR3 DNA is TGTGCCAGTAGTATCGGACAGGCGATGAACACCGGGGAGCTGTTTTTT.

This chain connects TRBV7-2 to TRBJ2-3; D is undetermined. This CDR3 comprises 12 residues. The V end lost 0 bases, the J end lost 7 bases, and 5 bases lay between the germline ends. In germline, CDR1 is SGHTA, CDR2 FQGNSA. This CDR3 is CASSLAQNTQYF. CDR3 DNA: TGTGCCAGCAGCTTAGCCCAAAATACGCAGTATTTT.

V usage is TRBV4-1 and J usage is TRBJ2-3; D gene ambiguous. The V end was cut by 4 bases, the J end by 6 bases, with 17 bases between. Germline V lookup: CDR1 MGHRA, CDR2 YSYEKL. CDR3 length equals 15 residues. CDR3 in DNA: TGCGCCAGCAGCCGACTTTGCCGAATTAATGATACGCAGTATTTT. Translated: CASSRLCRINDTQYF.

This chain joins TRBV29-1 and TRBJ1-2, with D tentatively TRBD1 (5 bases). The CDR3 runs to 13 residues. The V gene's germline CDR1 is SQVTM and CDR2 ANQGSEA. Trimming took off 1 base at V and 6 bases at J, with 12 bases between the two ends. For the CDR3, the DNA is TGCAGCGTTGAAGCGCAAAGGGGCAATGGCTACACCTTC. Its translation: CSVEAQRGNGYTF.

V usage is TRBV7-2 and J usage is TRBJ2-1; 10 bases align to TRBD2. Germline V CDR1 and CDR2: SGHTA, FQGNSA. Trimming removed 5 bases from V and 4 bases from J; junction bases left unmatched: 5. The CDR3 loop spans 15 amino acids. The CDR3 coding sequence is TGTGCCAGCAGCCATCTACTAGCGGGGTACAATGAGCAGTTCTTC. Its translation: CASSHLLAGYNEQFF.

The CDR3 protein is CASSEGPGQANEQFF. The CDR3 DNA sequence: TGTGCCAGCAGCGAAGGCCCGGGACAGGCCAATGAGCAGTTCTTC. The V call is TRBV7-2, the J call TRBJ2-1; 8 nucleotides line up with TRBD1. The CDR3 covers 15 residues. CDR1 is SGHTA and CDR2 is FQGNSA in the germline V gene. The junction had 9 bases not matched to a gene; V was cut back by 5 bases and J by 6 bases.

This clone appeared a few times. The CDR3 nucleotides are TGTGCCAGCAGCCCGACCGGGACAGAGGGCTACACCTTC. This gives the protein CASSPTGTEGYTF. This rearrangement joins TRBV7-3 to TRBJ1-2; 7 nucleotides agree with TRBD1. The CDR3 consists of 13 residues. Per germline, CDR1 SGHTA and CDR2 FQGTGA. With 5 bases clipped from V and 8 bases from J, the junction kept 8 bases outside the gene matches.